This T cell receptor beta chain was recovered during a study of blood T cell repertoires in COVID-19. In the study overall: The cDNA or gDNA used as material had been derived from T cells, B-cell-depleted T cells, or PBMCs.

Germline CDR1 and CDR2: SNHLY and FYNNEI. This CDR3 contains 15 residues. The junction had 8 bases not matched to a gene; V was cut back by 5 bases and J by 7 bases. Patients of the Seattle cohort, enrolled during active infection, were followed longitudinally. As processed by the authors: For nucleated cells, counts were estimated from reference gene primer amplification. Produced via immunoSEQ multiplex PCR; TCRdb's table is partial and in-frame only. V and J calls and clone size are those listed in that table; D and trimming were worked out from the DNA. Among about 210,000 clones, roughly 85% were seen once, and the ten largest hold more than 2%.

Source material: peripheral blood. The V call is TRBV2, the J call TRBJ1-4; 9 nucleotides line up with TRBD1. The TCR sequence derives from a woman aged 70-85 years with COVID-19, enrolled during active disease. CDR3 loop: CASSRGQGRREKLFF. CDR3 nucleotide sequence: TGTGCCAGCAGTCGGGGACAGGGAAGGCGTGAAAAACTGTTTTTT.